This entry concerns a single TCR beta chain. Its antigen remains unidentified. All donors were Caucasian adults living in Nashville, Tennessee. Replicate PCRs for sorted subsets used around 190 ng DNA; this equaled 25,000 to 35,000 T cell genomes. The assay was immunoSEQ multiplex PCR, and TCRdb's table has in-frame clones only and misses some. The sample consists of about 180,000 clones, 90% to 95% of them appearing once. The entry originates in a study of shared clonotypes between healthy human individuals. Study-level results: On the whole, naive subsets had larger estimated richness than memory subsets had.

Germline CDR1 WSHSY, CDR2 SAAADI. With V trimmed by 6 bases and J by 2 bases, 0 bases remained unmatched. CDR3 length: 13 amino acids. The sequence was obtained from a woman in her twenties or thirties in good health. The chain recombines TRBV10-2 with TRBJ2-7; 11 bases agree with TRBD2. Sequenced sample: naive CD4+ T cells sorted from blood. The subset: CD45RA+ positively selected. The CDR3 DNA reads TGCGCCAGCAGACTAGCGGGAGCCTACGAGCAGTACTTC. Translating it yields CASRLAGAYEQYF.